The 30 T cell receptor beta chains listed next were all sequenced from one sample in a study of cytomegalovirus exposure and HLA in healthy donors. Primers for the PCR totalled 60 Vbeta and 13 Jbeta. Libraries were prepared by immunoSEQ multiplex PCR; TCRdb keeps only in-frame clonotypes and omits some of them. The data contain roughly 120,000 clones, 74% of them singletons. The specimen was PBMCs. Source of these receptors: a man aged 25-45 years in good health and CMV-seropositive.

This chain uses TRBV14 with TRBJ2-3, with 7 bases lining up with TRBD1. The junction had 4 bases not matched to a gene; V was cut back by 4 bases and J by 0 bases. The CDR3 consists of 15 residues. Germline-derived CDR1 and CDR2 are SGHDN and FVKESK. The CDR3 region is CASSLQGLSTDTQYF. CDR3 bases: TGTGCCAGCAGCCTACAGGGGTTGAGCACAGATACGCAGTATTTT.

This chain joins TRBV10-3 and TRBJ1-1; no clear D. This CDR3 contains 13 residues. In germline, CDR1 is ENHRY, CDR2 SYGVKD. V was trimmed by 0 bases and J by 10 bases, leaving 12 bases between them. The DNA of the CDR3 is TGTGCCATCAGTGAGTCCGAACAAATTGGAGCTTTCTTT. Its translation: CAISESEQIGAFF.

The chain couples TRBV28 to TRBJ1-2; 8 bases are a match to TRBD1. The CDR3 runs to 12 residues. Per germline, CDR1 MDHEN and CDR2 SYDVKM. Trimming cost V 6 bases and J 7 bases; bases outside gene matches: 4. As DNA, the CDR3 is TGTGCCAGCAGCCAGGGGACAGGTGGCTACACCTTC. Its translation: CASSQGTGGYTF.

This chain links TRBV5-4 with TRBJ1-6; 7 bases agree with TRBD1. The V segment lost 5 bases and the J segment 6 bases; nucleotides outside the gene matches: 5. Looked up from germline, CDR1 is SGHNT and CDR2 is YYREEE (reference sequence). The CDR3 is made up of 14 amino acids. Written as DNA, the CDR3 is TGTGCCAGCAGTTGGGACAGCGGTAATTCACCCCTCCACTTT. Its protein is CASSWDSGNSPLHF.

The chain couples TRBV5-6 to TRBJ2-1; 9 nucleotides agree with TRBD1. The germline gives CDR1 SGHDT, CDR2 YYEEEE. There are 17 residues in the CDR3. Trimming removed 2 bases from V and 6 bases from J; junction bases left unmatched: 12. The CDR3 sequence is CASSFWTGTGISNEQFF. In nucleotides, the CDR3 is TGTGCCAGCAGCTTTTGGACCGGGACAGGGATTTCCAATGAGCAGTTCTTC.

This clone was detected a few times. The CDR3 reads CASSRGQGLGNEQFF. The CDR3 nucleotides read TGTGCCAGCTCCCGGGGACAGGGTTTAGGCAATGAGCAGTTCTTC. The chain recombines TRBV18 with TRBJ2-1; 9 bases match TRBD1. The junction had 9 bases not matched to a gene; V was cut back by 6 bases and J by 6 bases. In germline, CDR1 is KGHSH, CDR2 LQKENI. The length of the CDR3 is 15 residues.

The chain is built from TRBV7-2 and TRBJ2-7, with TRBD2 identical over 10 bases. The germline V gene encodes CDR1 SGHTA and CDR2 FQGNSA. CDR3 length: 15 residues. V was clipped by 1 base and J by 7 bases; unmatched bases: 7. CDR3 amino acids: CASSLEGSGGREQYF. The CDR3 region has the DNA TGTGCCAGCAGCTTAGAAGGTAGCGGGGGGAGGGAGCAGTACTTC.

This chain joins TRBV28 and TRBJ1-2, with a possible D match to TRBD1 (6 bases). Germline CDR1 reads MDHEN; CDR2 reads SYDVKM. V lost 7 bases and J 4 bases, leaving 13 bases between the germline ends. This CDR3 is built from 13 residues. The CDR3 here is CASNPGTPYGYTF. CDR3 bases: TGTGCCAGCAACCCCGGGACACCCTATGGCTACACCTTC.

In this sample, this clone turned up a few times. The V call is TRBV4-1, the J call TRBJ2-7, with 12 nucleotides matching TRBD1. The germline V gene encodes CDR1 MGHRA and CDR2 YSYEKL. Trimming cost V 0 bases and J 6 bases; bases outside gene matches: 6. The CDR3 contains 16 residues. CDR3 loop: CASSQDLGQGAGEQYF. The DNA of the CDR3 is TGCGCCAGCAGCCAAGACCTGGGACAGGGGGCTGGCGAGCAGTACTTC.

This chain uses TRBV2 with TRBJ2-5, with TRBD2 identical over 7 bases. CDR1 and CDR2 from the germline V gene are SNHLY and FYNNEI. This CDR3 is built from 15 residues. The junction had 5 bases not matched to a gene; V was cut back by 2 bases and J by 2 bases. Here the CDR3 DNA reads TGTGCCAGCAGTGAACTAACTAGCGCACAAGAGACCCAGTACTTC. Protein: CASSELTSAQETQYF.

CDR3 nucleotides: TGTGCCAGCAGCTTAGCCTGGGGGCTCTCTGGAAACACCATATATTTT. As protein: CASSLAWGLSGNTIYF. The genes are TRBV7-2 and TRBJ1-3; TRBD1 is a possible D gene (6 bases). This CDR3 region has 16 residues. Trimming took 0 bases from V and 0 from J, leaving 9 bases between them. Germline CDR1 reads SGHTA; CDR2 reads FQGNSA. The whole variable domain, remainder taken from reference TRBV7-2 and TRBJ1-3, is GAGVSQSPSNKVTEKGKDVELRCDPISGHTALYWYRQSLGQGLEFLIYFQGNSAPDKSGLPSDRFSAERTGGSVSTLTIQRTQQEDSAVYLCASSLAWGLSGNTIYFGEGSWLTVV.

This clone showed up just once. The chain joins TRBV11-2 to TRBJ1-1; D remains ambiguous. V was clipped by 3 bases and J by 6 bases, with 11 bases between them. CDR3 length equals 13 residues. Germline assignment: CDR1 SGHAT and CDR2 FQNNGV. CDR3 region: CASSLEGYAEAFF. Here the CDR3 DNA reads TGTGCCAGCAGCTTGGAGGGATACGCTGAAGCTTTCTTT.

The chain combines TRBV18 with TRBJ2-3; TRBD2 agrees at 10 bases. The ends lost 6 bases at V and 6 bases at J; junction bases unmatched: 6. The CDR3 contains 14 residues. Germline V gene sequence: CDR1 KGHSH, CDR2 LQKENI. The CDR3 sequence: CASSLLAGPDTQYF. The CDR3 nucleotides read TGTGCCAGCTCGCTACTAGCGGGGCCGGATACGCAGTATTTT.

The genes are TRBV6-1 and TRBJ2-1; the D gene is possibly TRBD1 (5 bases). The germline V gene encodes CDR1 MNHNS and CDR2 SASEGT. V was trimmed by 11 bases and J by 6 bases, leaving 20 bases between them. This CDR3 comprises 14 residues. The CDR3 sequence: CAATRTRVGNEQFF. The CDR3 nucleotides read TGTGCCGCCACCAGAACCAGGGTGGGCAATGAGCAGTTCTTC.

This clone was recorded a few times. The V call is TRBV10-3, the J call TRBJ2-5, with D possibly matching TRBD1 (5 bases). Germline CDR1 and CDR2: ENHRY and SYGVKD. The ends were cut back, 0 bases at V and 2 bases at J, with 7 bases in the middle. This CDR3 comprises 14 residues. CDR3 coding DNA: TGTGCCATCAGTGAGTCGCAGGGTCAAGAGACCCAGTACTTC. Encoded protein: CAISESQGQETQYF.

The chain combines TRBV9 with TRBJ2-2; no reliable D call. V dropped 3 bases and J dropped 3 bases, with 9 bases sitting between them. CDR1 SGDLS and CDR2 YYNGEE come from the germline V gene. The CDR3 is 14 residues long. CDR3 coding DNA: TGTGCCAGCAGCGCTCGGGTCTACACCGGGGAGCTGTTTTTT. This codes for CASSARVYTGELFF.

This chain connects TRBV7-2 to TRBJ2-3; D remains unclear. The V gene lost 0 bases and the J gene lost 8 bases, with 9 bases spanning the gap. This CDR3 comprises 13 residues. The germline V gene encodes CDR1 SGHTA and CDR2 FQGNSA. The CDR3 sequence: CASSLARPGTQYF. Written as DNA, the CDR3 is TGTGCCAGCAGCTTAGCGCGCCCAGGTACGCAGTATTTT. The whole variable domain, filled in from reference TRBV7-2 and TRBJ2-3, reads GAGVSQSPSNKVTEKGKDVELRCDPISGHTALYWYRQSLGQGLEFLIYFQGNSAPDKSGLPSDRFSAERTGGSVSTLTIQRTQQEDSAVYLCASSLARPGTQYFGPGTRLTVL.

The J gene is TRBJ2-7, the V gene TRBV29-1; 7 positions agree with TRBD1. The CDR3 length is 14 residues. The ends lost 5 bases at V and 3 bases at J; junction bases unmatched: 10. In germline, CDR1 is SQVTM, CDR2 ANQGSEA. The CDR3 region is CSVTQSGTVYEQYF. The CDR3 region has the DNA TGCAGCGTTACACAATCCGGGACAGTCTACGAGCAGTACTTC.

This CDR3 reads CASSQTLAGGTYEQYF. CDR3 sequence (DNA): TGTGCCAGCAGCCAGACGCTAGCGGGGGGAACCTACGAGCAGTACTTC. The chain has TRBV4-2 and TRBJ2-7, with 11 bases fitting TRBD2. The CDR3 covers 16 residues. Germline assignment: CDR1 LGHNA and CDR2 YNFKEQ. V trimming: 3 bases; J trimming: 2 bases; junction bases outside the gene matches: 6.

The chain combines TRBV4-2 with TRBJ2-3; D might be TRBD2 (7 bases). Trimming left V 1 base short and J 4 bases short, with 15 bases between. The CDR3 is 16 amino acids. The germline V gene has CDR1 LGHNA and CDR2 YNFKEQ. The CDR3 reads CASSQGVRGRPDTQYF. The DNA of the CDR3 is TGTGCCAGCAGCCAAGGCGTGCGGGGGCGCCCAGATACGCAGTATTTT.

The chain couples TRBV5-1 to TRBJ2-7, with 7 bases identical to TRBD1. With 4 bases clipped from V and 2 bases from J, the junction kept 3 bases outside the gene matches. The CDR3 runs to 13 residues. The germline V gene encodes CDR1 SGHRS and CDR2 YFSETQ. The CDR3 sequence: CASSRGQTYEQYF. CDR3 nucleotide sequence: TGCGCCAGCAGCCGGGGACAGACCTACGAGCAGTACTTC.

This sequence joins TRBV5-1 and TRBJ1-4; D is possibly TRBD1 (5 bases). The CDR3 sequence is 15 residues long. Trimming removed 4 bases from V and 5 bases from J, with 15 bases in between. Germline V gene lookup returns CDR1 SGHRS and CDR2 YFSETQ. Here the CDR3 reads CASSGQGNSNEKLFF. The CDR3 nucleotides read TGCGCCAGCAGCGGGCAGGGAAATTCAAATGAAAAACTGTTTTTT. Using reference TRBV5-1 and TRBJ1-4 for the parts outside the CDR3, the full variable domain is KAGVTQTPRYLIKTRGQQVTLSCSPISGHRSVSWYQQTPGQGLQFLFEYFSETQRNKGNFPGRFSGRQFSNSRSEMNVSTLELGDSALYLCASSGQGNSNEKLFFGSGTQLSVL.

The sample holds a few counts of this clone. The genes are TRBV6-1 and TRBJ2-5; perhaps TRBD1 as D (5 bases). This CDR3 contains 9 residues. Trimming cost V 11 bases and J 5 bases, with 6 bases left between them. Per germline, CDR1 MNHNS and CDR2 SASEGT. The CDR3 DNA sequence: TGTGCCCACAGGGAGACCCAGTACTTC. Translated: CAHRETQYF.

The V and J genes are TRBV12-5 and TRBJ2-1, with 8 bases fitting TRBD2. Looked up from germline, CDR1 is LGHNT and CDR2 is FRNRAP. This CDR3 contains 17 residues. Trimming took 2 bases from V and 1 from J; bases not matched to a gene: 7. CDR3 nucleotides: TGTGCTAGTGGTTTGTTGCCGGGGGGGGAATCCTACAATGAGCAGTTCTTC. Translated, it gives CASGLLPGGESYNEQFF.

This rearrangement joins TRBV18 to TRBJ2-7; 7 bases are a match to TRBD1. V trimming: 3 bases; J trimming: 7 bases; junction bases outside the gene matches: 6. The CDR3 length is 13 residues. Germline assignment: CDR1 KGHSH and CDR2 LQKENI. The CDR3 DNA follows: TGTGCCAGCTCACCCCACCCGGGACAGGAGCAGTACTTC. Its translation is CASSPHPGQEQYF. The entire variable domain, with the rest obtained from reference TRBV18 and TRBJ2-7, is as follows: NAGVMQNPRHLVRRRGQEARLRCSPMKGHSHVYWYRQLPEEGLKFMVYLQKENIIDESGMPKERFSAEFPKEGPSILRIQQVVRGDSAAYFCASSPHPGQEQYFGPGTRLTVT.

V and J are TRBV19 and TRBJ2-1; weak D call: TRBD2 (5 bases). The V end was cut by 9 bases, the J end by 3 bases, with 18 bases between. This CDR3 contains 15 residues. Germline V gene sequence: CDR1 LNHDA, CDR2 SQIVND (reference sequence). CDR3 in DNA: TGTGCCAGCGAAGTGGGTCCGGGGATCTACAATGAGCAGTTCTTC. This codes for CASEVGPGIYNEQFF.

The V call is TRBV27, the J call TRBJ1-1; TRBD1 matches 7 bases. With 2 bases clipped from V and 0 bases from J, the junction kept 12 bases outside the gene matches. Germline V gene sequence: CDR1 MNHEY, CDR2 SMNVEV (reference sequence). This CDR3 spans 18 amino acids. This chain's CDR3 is CASSLVKGTVPMNTEAFF. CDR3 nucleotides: TGTGCCAGCAGTTTAGTGAAAGGGACAGTGCCAATGAACACTGAAGCTTTCTTT.

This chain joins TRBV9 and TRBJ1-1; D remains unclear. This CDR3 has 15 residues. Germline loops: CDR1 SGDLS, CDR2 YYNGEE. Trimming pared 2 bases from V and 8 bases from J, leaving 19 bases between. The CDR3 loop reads CASSVGVRGPDEAFF. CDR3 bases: TGTGCCAGCAGCGTCGGGGTACGCGGGCCAGACGAAGCTTTCTTT.

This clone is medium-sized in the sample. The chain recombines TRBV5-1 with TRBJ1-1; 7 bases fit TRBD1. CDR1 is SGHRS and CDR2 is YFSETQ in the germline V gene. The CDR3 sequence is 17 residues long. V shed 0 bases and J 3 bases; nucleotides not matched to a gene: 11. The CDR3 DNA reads TGCGCCAGCAGCTTGGGAGGACAGGCCCCGAGGGACACTGAAGCTTTCTTT. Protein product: CASSLGGQAPRDTEAFF.

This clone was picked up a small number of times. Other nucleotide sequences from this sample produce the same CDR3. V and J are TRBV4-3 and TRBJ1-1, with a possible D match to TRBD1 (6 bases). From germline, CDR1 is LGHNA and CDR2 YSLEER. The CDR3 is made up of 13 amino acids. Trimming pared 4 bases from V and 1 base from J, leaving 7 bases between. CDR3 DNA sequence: TGCGCCAGCAGCCTGGACAGGAACACTGAAGCTTTCTTT. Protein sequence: CASSLDRNTEAFF.